Below are 21 T cell receptor beta chains sequenced from a single sample in a study of T cell responses to AZD1222 COVID-19 vaccine. TCRdb keeps only in-frame clones here, not all; method: immunoSEQ multiplex PCR. The sample contains fewer than 150,000 clones, almost 95% of which appear only once. The input for sequencing was peripheral blood, taken 28 days after the second AZD1222 dose. These receptors all stem from an adult who received the AZD1222 COVID-19 vaccine.

DNA of the CDR3: TGTGCCAGTAGCACCCGAGGCACGAACACTGAAGCTTTCTTT. Translating gives CASSTRGTNTEAFF. The chain joins TRBV19 to TRBJ1-1; D is ambiguous. Looked up from germline, CDR1 is LNHDA and CDR2 is SQIVND (reference sequence). Deletions cut 6 bases from V and 1 base from J, with 12 bases between. The length of the CDR3 is 14 residues.

This chain joins TRBV27 and TRBJ1-2, with D perhaps matching TRBD1 (5 bases). Germline V gene data show CDR1 as MNHEY and CDR2 as SMNVEV (reference sequence). Deletions cut 6 bases from V and 8 bases from J, with 16 bases between. The CDR3 totals 13 residues. The CDR3 region is CASSPGAHGGYTF. Here the CDR3 DNA reads TGTGCCAGCAGCCCCGGGGCCCACGGGGGCTACACCTTC.

This clone was observed a handful of times. The chain carries TRBV6-2 or TRBV6-3 and TRBJ1-5, with 8 bases lining up with TRBD1. Germline V lookup: CDR1 MNHEY, CDR2 SVGEGT. The CDR3 length is 15 residues. V gave up 5 bases and J gave up 2 bases; unmatched junction bases: 5. CDR3 DNA sequence: TGTGCCAGCAGTCCGACAGGGGAGGGCAATCAGCCCCAGCATTTT. Translation: CASSPTGEGNQPQHF.

This chain connects TRBV5-5 to TRBJ2-7; 7 nucleotides match TRBD1. The CDR3 is 13 residues long. Germline CDR1 is SGHKS and CDR2 is YYEKEE (reference sequence). J gave up 5 bases and V 0 bases, and 2 bases lay outside the gene matches. The CDR3 DNA follows: TGTGCCAGCAGCTTGGAAGGGGGCAACGAGCAGTACGTC. Protein: CASSLEGGNEQYV.

This clone turned up a few times. The CDR3 loop reads CASSALTGGHHEQYV. The CDR3 DNA sequence: TGTGCCAGCAGCGCCTTGACAGGTGGGCACCACGAGCAGTACGTC. The V gene is TRBV6-6, the J gene TRBJ2-7; perhaps TRBD1 as D (6 bases). Germline CDR1 MNHNY, CDR2 SVGAGI (reference sequence). V was shortened by 6 bases and J by 5 bases, with 20 bases between the two germline ends. This CDR3 contains 15 residues.

The rearrangement links TRBV14 to TRBJ2-7; 7 bases align to TRBD1. V dropped 0 bases and J dropped 2; count of bases not matched to a gene: 19. Germline assignment: CDR1 SGHDN and CDR2 FVKESK. This CDR3 is 20 amino acids long. CDR3 in DNA: TGTGCCAGCAGCCAAGATCAAGGGGGCTGGTTATCCACACCCCCCTACGAGCAGTACTTC. It yields the protein CASSQDQGGWLSTPPYEQYF.

This clone has more than one count but fewer than ten. The rearrangement links TRBV28 to TRBJ2-1; 13 bases line up with TRBD2. The CDR3 covers 16 residues. The V segment lost 4 bases and the J segment 6 bases; nucleotides outside the gene matches: 6. Per the germline V gene, CDR1 is MDHEN and CDR2 is SYDVKM. CDR3 amino acids: CASSSSLAGGSNEQFF. The CDR3 DNA reads as TGTGCCAGCAGTTCCTCACTAGCGGGAGGGAGCAATGAGCAGTTCTTC.

The V and J genes are TRBV27 and TRBJ1-2; no clear D gene. The CDR3 has 15 amino acids. V was shortened by 3 bases and J by 3 bases, with 14 bases between the two germline ends. Per germline, CDR1 MNHEY and CDR2 SMNVEV (reference sequence). The chain's CDR3 is CASSFGPPGYYGYTF. The CDR3 region has the DNA TGTGCCAGCAGTTTTGGCCCGCCCGGGTACTATGGCTACACCTTC.

The rearrangement links TRBV30 to TRBJ1-5, with TRBD1 identical over 8 bases. After removal of 0 bases from V and 1 base from J, the junction contained 8 bases not matched to a gene. The CDR3 has 17 amino acids. The germline CDR1 and CDR2 sequences are GTSNPN and SVGIG (reference sequence). DNA of the CDR3: TGTGCCTGGAGTGTACAGGGCAGGGGGCGAAGCAATCAGCCCCAGCATTTT. It is translated as CAWSVQGRGRSNQPQHF.

The chain combines TRBV11-2 with TRBJ2-2; weak D call: TRBD2 (6 bases). In germline, CDR1 is SGHAT, CDR2 FQNNGV. Trimming removed 3 bases at V and 1 base at J, with 9 bases between. CDR3 length equals 15 residues. The DNA of the CDR3 is TGTGCCAGCAGCTTCACTAGCCTGAACACCGGGGAGCTGTTTTTT. The encoded protein is CASSFTSLNTGELFF.

J is TRBJ1-6 and V is TRBV28; the D is unclear. Germline V gene sequence: CDR1 MDHEN, CDR2 SYDVKM. V dropped 4 bases and J dropped 15 bases, with 10 bases sitting between them. CDR3 size: 11 residues. The CDR3 nucleotides are TGTGCCAGCAGTTCCCACAGCGGCCTCCACTTT. This codes for CASSSHSGLHF.

This clone appeared once. The V gene is TRBV5-4, the J gene TRBJ1-2, with 9 bases fitting TRBD1. CDR3 length: 15 residues. The V gene end was trimmed by 4 bases and the J gene end by 9 bases; junction bases not matched to a gene: 13. Germline CDR1 is SGHNT and CDR2 is YYREEE (reference sequence). This chain's CDR3 is CASSTGQGSKGSYTF. CDR3 DNA: TGTGCCAGCAGCACGGGACAGGGATCGAAAGGGAGCTACACCTTC. Complete variable domain (other parts from reference TRBV5-4 and TRBJ1-2): ETGVTQSPTHLIKTRGQQVTLRCSSQSGHNTVSWYQQALGQGPQFIFQYYREEENGRGNFPPRFSGLQFPNYSSELNVNALELDDSALYLCASSTGQGSKGSYTFGSGTRLTVV.

This clone was recorded only once. The chain combines TRBV2 with TRBJ2-2; D is perhaps TRBD1 (5 bases). The CDR3 covers 14 residues. Per germline, CDR1 SNHLY and CDR2 FYNNEI. V shed 6 bases and J shed 1 base, with 9 bases lying between them. This CDR3 reads CASRVDRNTGELFF. The DNA for the CDR3 is TGTGCCAGCAGGGTCGACAGGAACACCGGGGAGCTGTTTTTT.

The gene calls are TRBV7-3 and TRBJ1-2; TRBD1 matches 8 bases. Germline trimming cut 5 bases from V and 7 bases from J; bases unmatched to any gene: 6. The CDR3 is made up of 13 amino acids. In germline, CDR1 is SGHTA, CDR2 FQGTGA. The CDR3 here is CASSPGQGLGYTF. The CDR3 nucleotides are TGTGCCAGCAGCCCAGGACAGGGACTTGGCTACACCTTC.

This clone was counted once. The chain is built from TRBV6-1 and TRBJ2-1; TRBD1 might be the D (6 bases). The germline CDR1 and CDR2 sequences are MNHNS and SASEGT. The CDR3 contains 15 residues. Trimming left V 3 bases short and J 4 bases short, with 13 bases between. This chain's CDR3 is CASSEEVRGYNEQFF. The CDR3 nucleotides read TGTGCCAGCAGTGAGGAGGTCAGGGGATACAATGAGCAGTTCTTC.

This chain connects TRBV6-6 to TRBJ2-5; 8 nucleotides align to TRBD2. The length of the CDR3 is 15 residues. Germline CDR1 and CDR2: MNHNY and SVGAGI (reference sequence). V trimming: 3 bases; J trimming: 5 bases; junction bases outside the gene matches: 8. This CDR3 reads CASSYLGTSHETQYF. The CDR3 DNA reads TGTGCCAGCAGTTATCTCGGGACTAGTCACGAGACCCAGTACTTC.

The chain joins TRBV3-1 (or the pseudogene TRBV3-2) to TRBJ1-4, with 8 bases lining up with TRBD1. CDR3 length equals 16 residues. J was trimmed by 10 bases and V by 4 bases; bases with no gene match: 14. Germline assignment: CDR1 LGHDT and CDR2 YNNKEL (reference sequence). The CDR3 DNA follows: TGTGCCAGCAGCCTCCGGGCCGGGACAGGAATTGGAAAACTGTTTTTT. It encodes CASSLRAGTGIGKLFF.

The CDR3 nucleotides read TGTGCCAGTATTTCCCAGGGTAGGAGCAATCAGCCCCAGCATTTT. Translated: CASISQGRSNQPQHF. The chain links TRBV19 to TRBJ1-5; maybe TRBD1 (5 bases). Trimming pared 7 bases from V and 1 base from J, leaving 14 bases between. The germline gives CDR1 LNHDA, CDR2 SQIVND (reference sequence). The CDR3 totals 15 residues.

The chain carries TRBV3-1 (or the pseudogene TRBV3-2) and TRBJ2-2; no clear D. Germline V gene lookup returns CDR1 LGHDT and CDR2 YNNKEL (reference sequence). Trimming took 7 bases from V and 0 from J, leaving 6 bases between them. The CDR3 covers 13 residues. The DNA of the CDR3 is TGTGCCAGCACGAATACGAACACCGGGGAGCTGTTTTTT. Residues: CASTNTNTGELFF.

This clone has only one observation. The rearrangement links TRBV28 to TRBJ2-7; 8 nucleotides align to TRBD1. The J segment lost 4 bases and the V segment lost 1 base, leaving 9 bases of the junction unmatched. Germline CDR1 and CDR2: MDHEN and SYDVKM. The CDR3 sequence is 16 residues long. The CDR3 reads CASSLSGQGSRYEQYV. The CDR3 DNA reads as TGTGCCAGCAGTTTATCCGGACAGGGCTCTCGTTACGAGCAGTACGTC.

The chain uses TRBV5-1 and TRBJ2-5; a weak D match, TRBD1 (6 bases). The CDR3 sequence is 14 residues long. The V gene lost 3 bases and the J gene lost 8 bases, with 17 bases spanning the gap. The V gene's germline CDR1 is SGHRS and CDR2 YFSETQ. CDR3: CASSWDISSGTQYF. The CDR3 DNA follows: TGCGCCAGCAGCTGGGACATCTCCAGCGGAACCCAGTACTTC.